This T cell receptor beta chain came from a study of blood T cell repertoires in COVID-19. This clone was observed a few times. Assay used: immunoSEQ multiplex PCR; TCRdb lists only in-frame clones, some missing. Of around 140,000 clones listed, about 80% are singletons. Sequencing was done on a sample of peripheral blood. The receptor comes from a man aged 70-80 years who had recovered from COVID-19.

CDR3 DNA sequence: TGTGCCAGCAGCCAGGACTCCTACGAGCAGTACTTC. It translates to CASSQDSYEQYF. The J gene is TRBJ2-7, the V gene TRBV12-3 or TRBV12-4; D is unresolved. This CDR3 is 12 amino acids long. V dropped 6 bases and J dropped 0 bases, with 6 bases sitting between them.